The 4 T cell receptor beta chains given below trace back to one sample, sequenced in a study of T cell responses to AZD1222 COVID-19 vaccine. The method was immunoSEQ multiplex PCR; TCRdb's version includes in-frame clones alone and lacks a portion of them. The table has some 150,000 clones, approximately 92% seen once. Specimen: peripheral blood, collected on day 0 of AZD1222 vaccination. The receptors were sampled from an adult in good health.

The V gene is TRBV6-5, the J gene TRBJ1-5; weak D call: TRBD1 (6 bases). Trimming cost V 6 bases and J 1 base, with 10 bases left between them. The germline V gene has CDR1 MNHEY and CDR2 SVGAGI. The CDR3 spans 14 residues. CDR3 protein: CASRAGVSNQPQHF. Written as DNA, the CDR3 is TGTGCCAGCAGAGCAGGGGTGAGCAATCAGCCCCAGCATTTT.

V usage is TRBV28 and J usage is TRBJ1-2; D is undetermined. This CDR3 is built from 12 residues. CDR1 is MDHEN, CDR2 SYDVKM, per germline. The V end was cut by 5 bases, the J end by 4 bases, with 8 bases between. The CDR3 sequence: CASSIASYGYTF. DNA for the CDR3: TGTGCCAGCAGTATTGCCAGCTATGGCTACACCTTC.

The chain recombines TRBV3-1 (or the pseudogene TRBV3-2) with TRBJ2-3; the D is unclear. There are 14 residues in the CDR3. Germline V CDR1 and CDR2: LGHDT, YNNKEL (reference sequence). V lost 4 bases, J lost 4 bases, and 12 bases lay in between. The DNA for the CDR3 is TGTGCCAGCAGCCTCAACGGAGTCTCAGATACGCAGTATTTT. It is translated as CASSLNGVSDTQYF.

This chain uses TRBV7-2 with TRBJ2-7; possibly TRBD1 for D (6 bases). V lost 6 bases and J lost 1, with 16 bases in between. CDR1 is SGHTA, CDR2 FQGNSA, per germline. The CDR3 consists of 15 residues. CDR3 sequence (DNA): TGTGCCAGCAGTTATAGCAGGGGCGCTTCCTACGAGCAGTACTTC. The encoded protein is CASSYSRGASYEQYF. The full variable domain, with the rest looked up from reference TRBV7-2 and TRBJ2-7, is GAGVSQSPSNKVTEKGKDVELRCDPISGHTALYWYRQSLGQGLEFLIYFQGNSAPDKSGLPSDRFSAERTGGSVSTLTIQRTQQEDSAVYLCASSYSRGASYEQYFGPGTRLTVT.